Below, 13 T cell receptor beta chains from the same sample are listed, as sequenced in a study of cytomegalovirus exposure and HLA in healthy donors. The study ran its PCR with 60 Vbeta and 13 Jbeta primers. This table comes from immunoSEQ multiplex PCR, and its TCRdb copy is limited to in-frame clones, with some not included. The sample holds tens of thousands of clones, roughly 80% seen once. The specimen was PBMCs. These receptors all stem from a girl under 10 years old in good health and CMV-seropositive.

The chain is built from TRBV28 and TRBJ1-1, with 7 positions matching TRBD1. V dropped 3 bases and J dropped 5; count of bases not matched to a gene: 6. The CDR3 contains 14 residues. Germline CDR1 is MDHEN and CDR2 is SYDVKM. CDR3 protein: CASSFSQGGTEAFF. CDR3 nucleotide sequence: TGTGCCAGCAGTTTTTCCCAGGGGGGTACTGAAGCTTTCTTT.

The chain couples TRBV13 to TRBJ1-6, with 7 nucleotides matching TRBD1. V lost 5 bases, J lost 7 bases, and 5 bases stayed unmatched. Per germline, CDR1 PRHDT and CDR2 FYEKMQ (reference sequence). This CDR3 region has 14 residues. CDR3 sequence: CASSPRDSNSPLHF. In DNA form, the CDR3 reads TGTGCCAGCAGCCCCAGGGACAGCAATTCACCCCTCCACTTT.

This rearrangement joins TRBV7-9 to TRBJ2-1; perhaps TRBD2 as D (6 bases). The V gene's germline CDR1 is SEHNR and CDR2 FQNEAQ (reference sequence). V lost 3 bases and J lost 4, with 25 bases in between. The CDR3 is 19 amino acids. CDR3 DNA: TGTGCCAGCAGCTTTATAACCCACATCGGGCGGGACTTTTACAATGAGCAGTTCTTC. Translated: CASSFITHIGRDFYNEQFF.

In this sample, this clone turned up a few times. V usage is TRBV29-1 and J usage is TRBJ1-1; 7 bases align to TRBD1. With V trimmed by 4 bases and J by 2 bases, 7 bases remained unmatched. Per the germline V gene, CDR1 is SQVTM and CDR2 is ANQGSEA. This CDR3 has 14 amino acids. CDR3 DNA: TGCAGCGTTGTGGAGGGGGCGGGAAACACTGAAGCTTTCTTT. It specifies CSVVEGAGNTEAFF.

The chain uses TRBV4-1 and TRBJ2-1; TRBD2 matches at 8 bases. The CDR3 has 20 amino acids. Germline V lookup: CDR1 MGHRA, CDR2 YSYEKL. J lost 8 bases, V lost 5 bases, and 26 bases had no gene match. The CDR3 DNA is TGCGCCAGCAGCAAAATCTGGACTAGCCAGACCAGTATTAGGAGGGATGAGCAGTTCTTC. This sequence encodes CASSKIWTSQTSIRRDEQFF.

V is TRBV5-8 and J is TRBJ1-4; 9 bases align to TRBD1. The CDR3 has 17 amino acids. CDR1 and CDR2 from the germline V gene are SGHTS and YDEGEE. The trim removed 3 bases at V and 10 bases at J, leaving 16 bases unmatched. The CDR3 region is CASSWVGTGGATGKLFF. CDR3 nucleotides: TGTGCCAGCAGCTGGGTGGGCACAGGGGGCGCCACGGGAAAACTGTTTTTT.

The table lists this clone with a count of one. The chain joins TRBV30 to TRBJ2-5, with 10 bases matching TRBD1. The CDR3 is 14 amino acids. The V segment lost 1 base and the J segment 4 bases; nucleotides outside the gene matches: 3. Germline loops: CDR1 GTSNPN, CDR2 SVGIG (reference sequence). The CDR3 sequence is CAWSAGQGTETQYF. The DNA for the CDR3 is TGTGCCTGGAGTGCGGGACAGGGGACAGAGACCCAGTACTTC.

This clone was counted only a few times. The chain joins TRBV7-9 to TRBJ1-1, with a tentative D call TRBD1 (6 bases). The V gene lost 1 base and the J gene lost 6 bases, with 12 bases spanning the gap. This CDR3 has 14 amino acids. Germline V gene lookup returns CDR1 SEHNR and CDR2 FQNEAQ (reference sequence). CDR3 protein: CASSLVQGMSEAFF. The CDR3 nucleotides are TGTGCCAGCAGCTTAGTGCAGGGGATGTCTGAAGCTTTCTTT.

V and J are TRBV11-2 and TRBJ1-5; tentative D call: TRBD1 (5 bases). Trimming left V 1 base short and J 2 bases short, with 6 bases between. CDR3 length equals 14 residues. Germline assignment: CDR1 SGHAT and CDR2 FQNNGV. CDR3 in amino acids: CASSLGGRNQPQHF. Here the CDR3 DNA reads TGTGCCAGCAGCTTAGGGGGCCGCAATCAGCCCCAGCATTTT.

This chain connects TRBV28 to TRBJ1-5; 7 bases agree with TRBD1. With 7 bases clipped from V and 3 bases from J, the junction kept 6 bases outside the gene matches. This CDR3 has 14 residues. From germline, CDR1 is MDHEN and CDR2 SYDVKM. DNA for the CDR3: TGTGCCAGCAACTCAGGACAGGTCAATCAGCCCCAGCATTTT. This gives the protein CASNSGQVNQPQHF.

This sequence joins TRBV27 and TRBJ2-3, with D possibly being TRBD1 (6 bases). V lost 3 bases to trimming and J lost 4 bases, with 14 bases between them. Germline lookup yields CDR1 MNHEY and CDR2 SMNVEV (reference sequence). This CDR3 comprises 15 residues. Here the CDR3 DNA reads TGTGCCAGCAGTTTCTACAGGGAAAGTTCAGATACGCAGTATTTT. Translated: CASSFYRESSDTQYF.

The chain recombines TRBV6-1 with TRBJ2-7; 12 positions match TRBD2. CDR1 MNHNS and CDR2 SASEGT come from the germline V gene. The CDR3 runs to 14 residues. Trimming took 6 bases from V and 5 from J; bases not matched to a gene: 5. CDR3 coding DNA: TGTGCCAGCAGAGGACTAGCGGGAATCAACGAGCAGTACTTC. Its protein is CASRGLAGINEQYF.

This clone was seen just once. CDR3 region: CASSLTTGVNTEAFF. CDR3 nucleotide sequence: TGTGCCAGCAGCTTGACGACAGGGGTGAACACTGAAGCTTTCTTT. This chain connects TRBV28 to TRBJ1-1, with 8 nucleotides matching TRBD1. Germline CDR1 is MDHEN and CDR2 is SYDVKM. Unmatched junction bases numbered 6, after V lost 6 bases and J lost 0 bases. CDR3 size: 15 residues.